What follows describes a single T cell receptor beta chain. Its antigen is unidentified. The CDR3 consists of 13 residues. The V end was cut by 4 bases, the J end by 2 bases, with 9 bases between. The germline V gene encodes CDR1 SEHNR and CDR2 FQNEAQ (reference sequence). The Susac syndrome patients fit the recently defined diagnostic criteria for definite or probable disease. Negative isolation yielded CD4+ and CD8+ T cells, and FACS enriched TEMRA cells. The data are from a study of CD8 T cells in Susac syndrome. Study in general: There were Susac syndrome patients who were therapy-naive at blood draw, others on corticosteroids, and others on intravenous immunoglobulin alone.

Study-wide results and caveats: The authors found no clonal expansion in Susac syndrome CD4+ T cell repertoires.

Random hexamers were used to reverse transcribe 0.5 to 1 ug of RNA. TCRdb redid the calling of the immunoSEQ multiplex PCR reads with MiXCR, one entry per CDR3 protein. The sample consists of 170,000 or so distinct CDR3 sequences, around 96% of them appearing once. Material for sequencing was CD4+ T cells from PBMCs. The rearrangement joins TRBV7-9 to TRBJ2-7; unclear D gene. The TCR was taken from a human donor with Susac syndrome. Here the CDR3 reads CASSSLRAYEQYF. The CDR3 DNA reads as TGTGCCAGCAGCTCTCTTAGGGCCTACGAGCAGTACTTC.